These 29 T cell receptor beta chains originate from one sample sequenced in a study of cytomegalovirus exposure and HLA in healthy donors. Primers: 60 Vbeta forward and 13 Jbeta reverse. TCRdb's copy holds only in-frame clones and misses some; the assay was immunoSEQ multiplex PCR. The repertoire holds over 150,000 clones, with 75% to 85% as singletons. Sequences were obtained from PBMCs. All receptors derive from a man aged 45-65 years in good health and CMV-seropositive.

The V call is TRBV7-3, the J call TRBJ1-6; 9 bases align to TRBD1. Germline loops: CDR1 SGHTA, CDR2 FQGTGA. This CDR3 spans 15 amino acids. Germline trimming cut 5 bases from V and 9 bases from J; bases unmatched to any gene: 8. The CDR3 nucleotides are TGTGCCAGCAGCAGTATGGGACAGGGTGCTTCACCCCTCCACTTT. Its translation is CASSSMGQGASPLHF.

The gene calls are TRBV5-8 and TRBJ1-2; 7 bases agree with TRBD1. Germline lookup yields CDR1 SGHTS and CDR2 YDEGEE. This CDR3 is built from 14 residues. V dropped 6 bases and J dropped 4; count of bases not matched to a gene: 9. The CDR3 protein is CASTDRAGSYGYTF. CDR3 nucleotide sequence: TGTGCCAGCACCGACAGGGCGGGATCCTATGGCTACACCTTC.

The genes are TRBV9 and TRBJ2-3; TRBD2 agrees at 16 bases. V trimming: 3 bases; J trimming: 0 bases; junction bases outside the gene matches: 1. Germline CDR1 SGDLS, CDR2 YYNGEE. This CDR3 is built from 17 residues. DNA for the CDR3: TGTGCCAGCAGCGCGGGACTAGCGGGGGGGAGCACAGATACGCAGTATTTT. It codes for CASSAGLAGGSTDTQYF.

The V call is TRBV27, the J call TRBJ1-2; 12 positions match TRBD1. Germline values: CDR1 MNHEY, CDR2 SMNVEV (reference sequence). V lost 4 bases to trimming and J lost 4 bases; unmatched junction nucleotides: 10. This CDR3 has 17 amino acids. CDR3 DNA: TGTGCCAGCAGTTCGAGTCCGGGACAGGGGGCTTTCTATGGCTACACCTTC. This translates into CASSSSPGQGAFYGYTF.

The chain has TRBV18 and TRBJ1-4, with TRBD1 as a possible D gene (5 bases). The CDR3 extends over 16 amino acids. CDR1 KGHSH and CDR2 LQKENI come from the germline V gene. V was cut by 4 bases and J by 3 bases, with 15 bases left in between. The chain's CDR3 is CASSRDQGFANEKLFF. CDR3 DNA: TGTGCCAGCTCACGCGACCAGGGCTTCGCTAATGAAAAACTGTTTTTT.

V and J are TRBV15 and TRBJ1-4, with D perhaps matching TRBD1 (5 bases). V dropped 0 bases and J dropped 13 bases, with 12 bases sitting between them. The CDR3 has 13 amino acids. The germline gives CDR1 LNHNV, CDR2 YYDKDF (reference sequence). CDR3 region: CATSRDPQGGLFF. For the CDR3, the DNA is TGTGCCACCAGCAGAGATCCGCAGGGAGGACTGTTTTTT.

Regarding this clone: One end of the junction fails to match germline, which may point to a read error. The rearrangement uses TRBV25-1 and TRBJ2-2; D may be TRBD2 (5 bases). The CDR3 consists of 17 residues. Germline V CDR1 and CDR2: MGHDK, SYGVNS. The CDR3 sequence: CASSKYGVSGTAGELFF. The CDR3 nucleotides are TGTGCCAGCAGTAAATATGGCGTGTCGGGAACGGCCGGGGAGCTGTTTTTT.

This chain connects TRBV7-2 to TRBJ2-3; 10 bases line up with TRBD2. The junction had 13 bases not matched to a gene; V was cut back by 5 bases and J by 8 bases. CDR3 length: 16 residues. Germline CDR1 SGHTA, CDR2 FQGNSA. The CDR3 DNA reads TGTGCCAGCAGCCCCCGGGCTAGCGGGGGATCTGGTACGCAGTATTTT. Translated, it gives CASSPRASGGSGTQYF. The whole variable domain, remainder taken from reference TRBV7-2 and TRBJ2-3, is GAGVSQSPSNKVTEKGKDVELRCDPISGHTALYWYRQSLGQGLEFLIYFQGNSAPDKSGLPSDRFSAERTGGSVSTLTIQRTQQEDSAVYLCASSPRASGGSGTQYFGPGTRLTVL.

The V gene is TRBV29-1, the J gene TRBJ1-2; TRBD1 might be the D (6 bases). The germline CDR1 and CDR2 sequences are SQVTM and ANQGSEA. V was shortened by 1 base and J by 3 bases, with 12 bases between the two germline ends. The CDR3 contains 14 residues. The CDR3 DNA is TGCAGCGTTGAAGTTGAGGGGGACCACTATGGCTACACCTTC. Its translation is CSVEVEGDHYGYTF.

This chain joins TRBV19 and TRBJ1-5; D possibly corresponds to TRBD1 (6 bases). Germline V lookup: CDR1 LNHDA, CDR2 SQIVND (reference sequence). V was cut by 6 bases and J by 0 bases, with 15 bases left in between. The CDR3 is 16 amino acids. CDR3 nucleotide sequence: TGTGCCAGTAGAGCGACAGGACTAGATAGCAATCAGCCCCAGCATTTT. Encoded protein: CASRATGLDSNQPQHF. Based on the CDR3 plus reference TRBV19 and TRBJ1-5, the full variable domain is DGGITQSPKYLFRKEGQNVTLSCEQNLNHDAMYWYRQDPGQGLRLIYYSQIVNDFQKGDIAEGYSVSREKKESFPLTVTSAQKNPTAFYLCASRATGLDSNQPQHFGDGTRLSIL.

The rearrangement links TRBV2 to TRBJ2-7; no reliable D call. CDR1 and CDR2 (germline): SNHLY, FYNNEI. The CDR3 is 11 residues long. Trimming removed 6 bases at V and 1 base at J, with 4 bases between. The CDR3 region is CASRRSYEQYF. The CDR3 region has the DNA TGTGCCAGCAGGCGGTCCTACGAGCAGTACTTC.

CDR3 sequence reads: CATSREASNTEAFF. The CDR3 DNA is TGTGCCACCAGCAGAGAAGCATCGAACACTGAAGCTTTCTTT. The chain couples TRBV15 to TRBJ1-1; D not certain. Germline V gives CDR1 LNHNV, CDR2 YYDKDF (reference sequence). Trimming removed 0 bases from V and 1 base from J, with 6 bases in between. The CDR3 spans 14 residues. Looking up the rest from reference TRBV15 and TRBJ1-1 gives the full variable domain: DAMVIQNPRYQVTQFGKPVTLSCSQTLNHNVMYWYQQKSSQAPKLLFHYYDKDFNNEADTPDNFQSRRPNTSFCFLDIRSPGLGDTAMYLCATSREASNTEAFFGQGTRLTVV.

CDR3 DNA: TGTGCCAGCAGTCCCCGTGTAGGGGTTGCCGGCTACACCTTC. It translates to CASSPRVGVAGYTF. The rearrangement links TRBV28 to TRBJ1-2, with a possible D match to TRBD1 (5 bases). The V end was cut by 5 bases, the J end by 8 bases, with 18 bases between. CDR1 is MDHEN, CDR2 SYDVKM, per germline. The CDR3 length is 14 residues.

About this clone: This same CDR3 is encoded by further DNA sequences in the sample. This chain links TRBV30 with TRBJ2-5; 8 nucleotides line up with TRBD2. The CDR3 runs 14 residues. Losses at the gene ends were 2 bases for V and 4 bases for J; bases not matched to a gene: 6. Germline CDR1 GTSNPN, CDR2 SVGIG (reference sequence). The CDR3: CAWSRGLAGETQYF. CDR3 sequence (DNA): TGTGCCTGGAGTCGGGGGCTAGCGGGAGAGACCCAGTACTTC.

The gene calls are TRBV19 and TRBJ2-1; 8 nucleotides match TRBD1. Looked up from germline, CDR1 is LNHDA and CDR2 is SQIVND (reference sequence). The CDR3 is 15 residues long. Germline trimming cut 4 bases from V and 5 bases from J; bases unmatched to any gene: 7. As DNA, the CDR3 is TGTGCCAGTAGTACGGACAGGGACGGGAACAATGAGCAGTTCTTC. This sequence encodes CASSTDRDGNNEQFF.

This chain joins TRBV7-9 and TRBJ2-1; TRBD2 agrees at 10 bases. With 1 base clipped from V and 8 bases from J, the junction kept 5 bases outside the gene matches. Germline V gene sequence: CDR1 SEHNR, CDR2 FQNEAQ (reference sequence). CDR3 length equals 15 residues. The CDR3 bases are TGTGCCAGCAGCTTAGTGGCTAGCGGGGGCGATGAGCAGTTCTTC. Translating gives CASSLVASGGDEQFF.

This clone showed up just a few times. Other nucleotide sequences from this sample produce the same CDR3. The V and J genes are TRBV7-6 and TRBJ2-3; D ambiguous. The V end was cut by 3 bases, the J end by 0 bases, with 4 bases between. Germline lookup yields CDR1 SGHVS and CDR2 FNYEAQ. CDR3 length: 13 amino acids. CDR3 residues: CASSFISTDTQYF. In DNA form, the CDR3 reads TGTGCCAGCAGCTTTATAAGCACAGATACGCAGTATTTT.

The chain carries TRBV19 and TRBJ1-5; the match to TRBD1 covers 8 bases. Trimming removed 4 bases from V and 2 bases from J; junction bases left unmatched: 4. Germline values: CDR1 LNHDA, CDR2 SQIVND (reference sequence). The CDR3 sequence is 15 residues long. The CDR3 loop is CASSTTGVGNQPQHF. The CDR3 bases are TGTGCCAGTAGTACGACAGGGGTCGGCAATCAGCCCCAGCATTTT.

This sequence joins TRBV5-1 and TRBJ2-3, with 13 bases aligning to TRBD2. The CDR3 is 18 amino acids. The junction had 7 bases not matched to a gene; V was cut back by 2 bases and J by 1 base. Germline V lookup: CDR1 SGHRS, CDR2 YFSETQ. The CDR3 here is CASSFGLAGAGGTDTQYF. In DNA, the CDR3 is TGCGCCAGCAGCTTCGGACTAGCGGGGGCCGGGGGCACAGATACGCAGTATTTT.

This chain uses TRBV13 with TRBJ1-3; the D is unclear. This CDR3 region has 12 residues. V was cut by 6 bases and J by 5 bases, with 8 bases left in between. Germline assignment: CDR1 PRHDT and CDR2 FYEKMQ (reference sequence). The CDR3 DNA is TGTGCCAGCAGTTCGAGTAGAAACACCATATATTTT. Translating gives CASSSSRNTIYF. Filled out from reference TRBV13 and TRBJ1-3, the complete variable domain reads AAGVIQSPRHLIKEKRETATLKCYPIPRHDTVYWYQQGPGQDPQFLISFYEKMQSDKGSIPDRFSAQQFSDYHSELNMSSLELGDSALYFCASSSSRNTIYFGEGSWLTVV.

The sample holds a few counts of this clone. The CDR3 reads CASSPEDRVGSYEQYF. The CDR3 DNA follows: TGTGCCAGCTCACCAGAAGACAGGGTCGGGTCCTACGAGCAGTACTTC. This chain joins TRBV18 and TRBJ2-7; 7 bases align to TRBD1. The germline gives CDR1 KGHSH, CDR2 LQKENI. J gave up 1 base and V 2 bases, and 8 bases lay outside the gene matches. The CDR3 length is 16 residues.

V is TRBV30 and J is TRBJ1-5; the D is unclear. V dropped 4 bases and J dropped 6 bases, with 25 bases sitting between them. In germline, CDR1 is GTSNPN, CDR2 SVGIG (reference sequence). This CDR3 is 17 amino acids long. CDR3 nucleotides: TGTGCCTGGACACCACGAGGTAAGATGGGAGACCTTCAGCCCCAGCATTTT. Translation: CAWTPRGKMGDLQPQHF.

This rearrangement joins TRBV7-3 to TRBJ2-1; 10 bases agree with TRBD1. V trimming: 5 bases; J trimming: 8 bases; junction bases outside the gene matches: 12. Germline lookup yields CDR1 SGHTA and CDR2 FQGTGA. The CDR3 has 16 amino acids. The CDR3 coding sequence is TGTGCCAGCAGCCTGACAGGGGGCTGGGAACTCGATGAGCAGTTCTTC. Amino acids: CASSLTGGWELDEQFF.

The sample holds many counts of this clone. This rearrangement joins TRBV29-1 to TRBJ2-4; 7 bases are shared with TRBD1. The length of the CDR3 is 14 residues. From germline, CDR1 is SQVTM and CDR2 ANQGSEA. The ends lost 3 bases at V and 6 bases at J; junction bases unmatched: 8. DNA of the CDR3: TGCAGCGTTGAGGTGGGGACAGTGGGAAACATTCAGTACTTC. This sequence encodes CSVEVGTVGNIQYF.

The rearrangement links TRBV7-9 to TRBJ1-1, with 9 bases that match TRBD1. Trimming cost V 2 bases and J 6 bases; bases outside gene matches: 13. This CDR3 contains 17 residues. The germline gives CDR1 SEHNR, CDR2 FQNEAQ (reference sequence). The CDR3 sequence is CASSLLGTGKVSPEAFF. CDR3 coding DNA: TGTGCCAGCAGCTTATTAGGGACAGGGAAAGTGAGCCCTGAAGCTTTCTTT.

The chain combines TRBV28 with TRBJ1-5, with 9 bases fitting TRBD1. V shed 5 bases, J shed 1 base, and the junction held 3 bases outside the gene matches. Germline V lookup: CDR1 MDHEN, CDR2 SYDVKM. The CDR3 has 15 residues. In DNA, the CDR3 is TGTGCCAGCAGTACCGGGACAGGGAGCAATCAGCCCCAGCATTTT. Protein product: CASSTGTGSNQPQHF.

The chain couples TRBV9 to TRBJ1-6; 8 positions match TRBD1. J was trimmed by 7 bases and V by 4 bases; bases with no gene match: 7. CDR1 and CDR2 from the germline V gene are SGDLS and YYNGEE. The length of the CDR3 is 15 residues. CDR3 amino acids: CASSPQGAGNSPLHF. The CDR3 coding sequence is TGTGCCAGCAGCCCCCAGGGGGCGGGGAATTCACCCCTCCACTTT.

This rearrangement joins TRBV12-2 to TRBJ1-2. TRBV12-2 is listed as a pseudogene. The CDR3 is 19 residues long. CDR3 coding DNA: TGTGCAAGTCGCTCGACACGGGACTCTCGGTGGATGTGTAACTATGGCTACACCTTC. This sequence encodes CASRSTRDSRWMCNYGYTF.

The V gene is TRBV6-1, the J gene TRBJ1-4; 8 bases line up with TRBD1. The CDR3 totals 13 residues. The germline V gene encodes CDR1 MNHNS and CDR2 SASEGT. Trimming cost V 3 bases and J 11 bases; bases outside gene matches: 5. CDR3 nucleotide sequence: TGTGCCAGCAGTGACGGACAGGGTGTTAAACTGTTTTTT. This translates into CASSDGQGVKLFF.